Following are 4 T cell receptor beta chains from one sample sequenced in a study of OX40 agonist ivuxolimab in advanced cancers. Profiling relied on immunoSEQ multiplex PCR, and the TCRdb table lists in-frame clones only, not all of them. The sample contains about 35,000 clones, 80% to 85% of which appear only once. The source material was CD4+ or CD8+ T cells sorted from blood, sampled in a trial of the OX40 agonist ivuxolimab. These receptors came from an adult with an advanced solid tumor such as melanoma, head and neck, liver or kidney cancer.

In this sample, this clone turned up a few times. CDR3: CASSLGPSGPQHF. The CDR3 nucleotides are TGTGCCAGCAGTTTAGGCCCTAGTGGACCCCAGCATTTT. The chain recombines TRBV28 with TRBJ1-5; no clear D. Germline assignment: CDR1 MDHEN and CDR2 SYDVKM. The CDR3 contains 13 residues. The V gene lost 2 bases and the J gene lost 10 bases, with 12 bases spanning the gap. The entire variable domain, with the rest obtained from reference TRBV28 and TRBJ1-5, is as follows: DVKVTQSSRYLVKRTGEKVFLECVQDMDHENMFWYRQDPGLGLRLIYFSYDVKMKEKGDIPEGYSVSREKKERFSLILESASTNQTSMYLCASSLGPSGPQHFGDGTRLSIL.

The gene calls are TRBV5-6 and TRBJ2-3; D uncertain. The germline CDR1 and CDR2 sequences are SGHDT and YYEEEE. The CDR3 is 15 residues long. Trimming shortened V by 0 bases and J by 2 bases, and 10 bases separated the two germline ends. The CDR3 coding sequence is TGTGCCAGCAGCTTGGACTCTGTCCCCACAGATACGCAGTATTTT. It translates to CASSLDSVPTDTQYF.

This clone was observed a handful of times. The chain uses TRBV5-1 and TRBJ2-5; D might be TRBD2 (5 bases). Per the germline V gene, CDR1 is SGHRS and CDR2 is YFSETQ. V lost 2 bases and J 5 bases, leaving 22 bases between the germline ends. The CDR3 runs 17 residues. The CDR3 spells CASSFSPEGRSWETQYF. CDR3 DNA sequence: TGCGCCAGCAGCTTCTCCCCCGAGGGTCGGAGTTGGGAGACCCAGTACTTC.

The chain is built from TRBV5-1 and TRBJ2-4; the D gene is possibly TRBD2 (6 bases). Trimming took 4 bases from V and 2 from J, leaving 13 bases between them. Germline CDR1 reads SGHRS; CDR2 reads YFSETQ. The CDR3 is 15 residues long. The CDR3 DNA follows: TGCGCCAGCAGCAGCATCGGGAGTACCAAAAACATTCAGTACTTC. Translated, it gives CASSSIGSTKNIQYF.